Detailed here is one T cell receptor (beta chain). Its target is unknown. Each patient's primary melanoma had been removed surgically, with risk of metastatic recurrence. This entry is derived from a study of primary melanoma T cells and metastatic recurrence. Method: immunoSEQ multiplex PCR; TCRdb's copy keeps in-frame clones and lacks some. The sample holds under 3,500 clones, roughly 86% seen once. Study findings and constraints: Suggested, not shown: primary melanomas can contain effective antitumor T cells. Independent of thickness, ulceration, mitotic rate and age, T-cell fraction reportedly predicted outcome. T-cell fraction reportedly outperformed other histopathological variables added to thickness.

This CDR3 is 15 amino acids long. The V gene lost 3 bases and the J gene lost 5 bases, with 17 bases spanning the gap. Germline CDR1 is LNHNV and CDR2 is YYDKDF (reference sequence). The receptor comes from a human donor with melanoma. V is TRBV15 and J is TRBJ2-7; TRBD1 is a possible D gene (5 bases). Sequenced: melanoma tumor tissue. The CDR3 loop is CATSRDRAGSNEQYF. The CDR3, as DNA: TGTGCCACCAGCAGGGACCGGGCAGGGTCAAACGAGCAGTACTTC. The variable domain in full, completed from reference TRBV15 and TRBJ2-7, reads DAMVIQNPRYQVTQFGKPVTLSCSQTLNHNVMYWYQQKSSQAPKLLFHYYDKDFNNEADTPDNFQSRRPNTSFCFLDIRSPGLGDTAMYLCATSRDRAGSNEQYFGPGTRLTVT.